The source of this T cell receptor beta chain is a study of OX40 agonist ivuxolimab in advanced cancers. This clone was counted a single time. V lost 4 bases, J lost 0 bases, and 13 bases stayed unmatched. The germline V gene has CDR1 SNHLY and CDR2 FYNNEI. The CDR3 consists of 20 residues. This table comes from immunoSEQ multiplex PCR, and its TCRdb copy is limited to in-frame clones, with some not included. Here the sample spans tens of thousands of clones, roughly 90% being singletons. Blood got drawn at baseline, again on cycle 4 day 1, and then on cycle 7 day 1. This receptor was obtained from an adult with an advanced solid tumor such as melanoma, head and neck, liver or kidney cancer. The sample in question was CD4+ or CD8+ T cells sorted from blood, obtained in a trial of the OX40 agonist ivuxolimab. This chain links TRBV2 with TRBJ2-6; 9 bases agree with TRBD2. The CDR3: CASSVRGVPSGNSGANVLTF. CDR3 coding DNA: TGTGCCAGCAGTGTCCGTGGGGTTCCTAGCGGGAACTCTGGGGCCAACGTCCTGACTTTC.